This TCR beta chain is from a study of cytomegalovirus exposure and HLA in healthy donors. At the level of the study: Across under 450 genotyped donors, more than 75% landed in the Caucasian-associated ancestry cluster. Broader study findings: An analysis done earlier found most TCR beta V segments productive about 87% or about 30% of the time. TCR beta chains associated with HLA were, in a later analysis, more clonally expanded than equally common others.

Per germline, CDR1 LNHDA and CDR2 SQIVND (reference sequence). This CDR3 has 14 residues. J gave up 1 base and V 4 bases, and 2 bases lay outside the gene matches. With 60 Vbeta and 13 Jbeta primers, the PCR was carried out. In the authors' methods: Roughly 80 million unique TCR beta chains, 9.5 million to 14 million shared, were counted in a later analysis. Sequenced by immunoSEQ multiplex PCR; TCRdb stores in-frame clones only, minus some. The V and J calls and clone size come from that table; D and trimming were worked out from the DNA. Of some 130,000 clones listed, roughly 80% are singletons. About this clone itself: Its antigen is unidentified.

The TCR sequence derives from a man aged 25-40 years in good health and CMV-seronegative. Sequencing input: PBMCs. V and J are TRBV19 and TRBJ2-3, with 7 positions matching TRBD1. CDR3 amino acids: CASSTDRGTDTQYF. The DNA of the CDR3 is TGTGCCAGTAGTACTGACAGGGGCACAGATACGCAGTATTTT.